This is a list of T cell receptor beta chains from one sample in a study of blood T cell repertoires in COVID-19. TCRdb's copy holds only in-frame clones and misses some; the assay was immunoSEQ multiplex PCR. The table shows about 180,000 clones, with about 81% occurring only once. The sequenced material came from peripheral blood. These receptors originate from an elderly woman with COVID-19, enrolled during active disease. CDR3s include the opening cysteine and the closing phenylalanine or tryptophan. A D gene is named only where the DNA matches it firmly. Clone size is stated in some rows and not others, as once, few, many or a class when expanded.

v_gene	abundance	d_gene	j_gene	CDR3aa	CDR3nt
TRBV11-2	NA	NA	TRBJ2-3	CASSLRGTHTDTQYF	TGTGCCAGCAGCTTAAGGGGGACACACACAGATACGCAGTATTTT
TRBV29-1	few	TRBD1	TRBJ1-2	CSVEGWTGMKLRNYGYTF	TGCAGCGTTGAAGGGTGGACAGGGATGAAGTTAAGGAACTATGGCTACACCTTC
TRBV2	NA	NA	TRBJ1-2	CASSDRSYGYTF	TGTGCCAGCAGTGACCGCAGCTATGGCTACACCTTC
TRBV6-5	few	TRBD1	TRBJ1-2	CASSYSGQGGGYTF	TGTGCCAGCAGTTACTCGGGACAGGGTGGGGGCTACACCTTC
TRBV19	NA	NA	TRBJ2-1	CASSDWTYNEQFF	TGTGCCAGTAGTGACTGGACATACAATGAGCAGTTCTTC
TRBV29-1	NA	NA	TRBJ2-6	CSVDSSGANVLTF	TGCAGCGTTGATAGCTCTGGGGCCAACGTCCTGACTTTC
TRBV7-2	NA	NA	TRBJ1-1	CASSLARRGEAFF	TGTGCCAGCAGCTTAGCCAGAAGGGGTGAAGCTTTCTTT
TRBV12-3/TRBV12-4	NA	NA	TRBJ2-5	CASSWTALETQYF	TGTGCCAGCAGTTGGACAGCTTTAGAGACCCAGTACTTC
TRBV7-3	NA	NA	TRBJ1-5	CASSVDSNQPQHF	TGTGCCAGCAGCGTAGATAGCAATCAGCCCCAGCATTTT
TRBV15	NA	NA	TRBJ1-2	CATSSGDNYGYTF	TGTGCCACCAGCAGTGGAGATAACTATGGCTACACCTTC
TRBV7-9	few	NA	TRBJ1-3	CASSYRERGNTIYF	TGTGCCAGCAGTTACAGGGAACGCGGAAACACCATATATTTT
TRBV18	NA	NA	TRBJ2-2	CASSHRTVPSGELFF	TGTGCCAGCTCACACAGGACGGTTCCCTCCGGGGAGCTGTTTTTT
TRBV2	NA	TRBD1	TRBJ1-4	CASSTGQGAEKLFF	TGTGCCAGCAGTACGGGACAGGGGGCTGAAAAACTGTTTTTT
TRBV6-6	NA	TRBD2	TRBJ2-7	CASRGLAGGESYEQYF	TGTGCCAGCAGGGGACTAGCGGGAGGGGAATCCTACGAGCAGTACTTC
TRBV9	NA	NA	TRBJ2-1	CASSVVAGFYNEQFF	TGTGCCAGCAGCGTAGTGGCGGGCTTTTACAATGAGCAGTTCTTC
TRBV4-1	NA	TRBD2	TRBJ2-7	CASSQKASGGQTSYEQYF	TGCGCCAGCAGCCAAAAGGCTAGCGGGGGCCAAACCTCCTACGAGCAGTACTTC
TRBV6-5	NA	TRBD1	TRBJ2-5	CASSYGTGSETQYF	TGTGCCAGCAGTTACGGGACAGGGAGCGAGACCCAGTACTTC
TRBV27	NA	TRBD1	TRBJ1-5	CASSLTGFNQPQHF	TGTGCCAGCAGTTTGACAGGGTTCAATCAGCCCCAGCATTTT
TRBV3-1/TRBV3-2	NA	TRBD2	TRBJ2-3	CASSRVSSGALTDTQYF	TGTGCCAGCAGCCGCGTCAGTAGCGGGGCTCTCACAGATACGCAGTATTTT
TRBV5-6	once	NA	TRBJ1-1	CASSLGLTGANTEAFF	TGTGCCAGCAGCCTTGGATTGACAGGAGCAAACACTGAAGCTTTCTTT
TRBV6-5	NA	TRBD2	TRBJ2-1	CASILAGLYNEQFF	TGTGCCAGCATCCTAGCGGGACTCTACAATGAGCAGTTCTTC
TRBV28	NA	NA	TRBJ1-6	CASRSSSYNSPLHF	TGTGCCAGCAGAAGTAGCTCCTATAATTCACCCCTCCACTTT
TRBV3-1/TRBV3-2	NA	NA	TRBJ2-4	CASSTHAGAGAKNIQYF	TGTGCCAGCAGCACCCATGCGGGGGCTGGAGCCAAAAACATTCAGTACTTC
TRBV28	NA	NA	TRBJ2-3	CASSFMRGTVLGTDTQYF	TGTGCCAGCAGCTTTATGCGCGGGACGGTGTTAGGAACAGATACGCAGTATTTT
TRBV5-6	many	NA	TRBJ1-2	CASSLPLEGLYGYTF	TGTGCCAGCAGCTTACCCCTTGAGGGCCTTTATGGCTACACCTTC
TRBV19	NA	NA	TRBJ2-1	CASSIGGQLRLHYNEQFF	TGTGCCAGTAGTATCGGAGGGCAGCTAAGGCTACACTACAATGAGCAGTTCTTC
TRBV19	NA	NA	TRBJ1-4	CASSITTPAGLFF	TGTGCCAGTAGTATAACGACACCGGCAGGACTGTTTTTT
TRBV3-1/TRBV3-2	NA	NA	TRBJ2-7	CASSQGLSGLGEQYF	TGTGCCAGCAGCCAGGGGCTTTCAGGGTTGGGCGAGCAGTACTTC
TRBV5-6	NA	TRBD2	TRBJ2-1	CASSRPLAGGYNEQFF	TGTGCCAGCAGCCGTCCCCTAGCGGGAGGTTACAATGAGCAGTTCTTC
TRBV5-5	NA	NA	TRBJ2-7	CASSRATASSYEQYF	TGTGCCAGCAGCCGGGCGACAGCCAGCTCCTACGAGCAGTACTTC
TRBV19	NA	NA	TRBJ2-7	CASSIGRGFDEQYF	TGTGCCAGTAGTATAGGCAGGGGCTTCGACGAGCAGTACTTC
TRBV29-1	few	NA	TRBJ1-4	CSVATGSTNEKLFF	TGCAGCGTAGCTACAGGGTCAACTAATGAAAAACTGTTTTTT
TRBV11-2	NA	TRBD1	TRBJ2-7	CASSLGDRGEQYF	TGTGCCAGCAGCTTAGGGGACAGGGGTGAGCAGTACTTC
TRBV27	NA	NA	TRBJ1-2	CASSFGGIGYGYTF	TGTGCCAGCAGTTTTGGGGGCATTGGCTATGGCTACACCTTC
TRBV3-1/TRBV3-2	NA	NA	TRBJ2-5	CASSLRALETQYF	TGTGCCAGCAGCCTAAGAGCATTAGAGACCCAGTACTTC
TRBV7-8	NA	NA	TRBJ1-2	CASSPGQPSNYGYTF	TGTGCCAGCAGCCCGGGACAACCCTCTAACTATGGCTACACCTTC
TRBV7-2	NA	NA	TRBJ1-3	CASRLNPSGNTIYF	TGTGCCAGCAGACTGAACCCCTCTGGAAACACCATATATTTT
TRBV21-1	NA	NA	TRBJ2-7	CASSKAHVCGAGQSYEQYF	TGTGCCAGCAGCAAAGCGCATGTCTGCGGGGCGGGGCAATCCTACGAGCAGTACTTC
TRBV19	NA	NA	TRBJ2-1	CASSLRFGAGEQFF	TGTGCCAGTAGTCTCCGGTTCGGCGCAGGTGAGCAGTTCTTC
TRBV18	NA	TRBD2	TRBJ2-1	CASSSSGLYNEQFF	TGTGCCAGCTCATCTAGCGGACTTTACAATGAGCAGTTCTTC
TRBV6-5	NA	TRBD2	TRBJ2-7	CASSPGTSLNEQYF	TGTGCCAGCAGTCCCGGGACTAGCTTAAACGAGCAGTACTTC
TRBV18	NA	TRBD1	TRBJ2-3	CASSPPVGQGARTDTQYF	TGTGCCAGCTCACCACCAGTGGGACAGGGGGCGCGTACAGATACGCAGTATTTT
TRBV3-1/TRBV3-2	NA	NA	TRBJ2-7	CASSREPTSYEQYF	TGTGCCAGCAGCCGAGAACCTACCTCCTACGAGCAGTACTTC
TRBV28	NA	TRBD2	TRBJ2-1	CASSKTSGSNEQFF	TGTGCCAGCTCTAAGACTAGCGGGAGCAATGAGCAGTTCTTC
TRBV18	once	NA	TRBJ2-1	CASSPGEGRSSYNEQFF	TGTGCCAGCTCACCTGGGGAAGGGAGGAGCTCCTACAATGAGCAGTTCTTC
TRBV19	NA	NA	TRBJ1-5	CASSWQINSNQPQHF	TGTGCCAGTAGTTGGCAGATTAATAGCAATCAGCCCCAGCATTTT
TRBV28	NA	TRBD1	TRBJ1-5	CASSAPGQPQPQHF	TGTGCCAGCAGTGCGCCGGGACAGCCCCAGCCCCAGCATTTT
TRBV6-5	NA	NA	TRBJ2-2	CASTNLNTGELFF	TGTGCCAGCACCAACTTGAACACCGGGGAGCTGTTTTTT
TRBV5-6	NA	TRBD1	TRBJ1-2	CASSPGTGNYGYTF	TGTGCCAGCAGCCCCGGGACAGGGAACTATGGCTACACCTTC
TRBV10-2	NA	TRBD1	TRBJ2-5	CASRMTGLQETQYF	TGCGCCAGCAGGATGACAGGGCTCCAAGAGACCCAGTACTTC
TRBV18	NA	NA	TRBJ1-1	CASSPTLLGPVSEAFF	TGTGCCAGCTCGCCAACCCTTCTGGGCCCAGTAAGTGAAGCTTTCTTT
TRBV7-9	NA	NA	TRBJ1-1	CASSSAYTEAFF	TGTGCCAGCAGCTCTGCGTACACTGAAGCTTTCTTT
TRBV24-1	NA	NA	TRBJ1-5	CATSDPGDINQPQHF	TGTGCCACCAGTGACCCCGGGGACATCAATCAGCCCCAGCATTTT
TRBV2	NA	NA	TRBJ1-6	CASRAVQNSPLHF	TGTGCCAGCAGAGCAGTACAGAATTCACCCCTCCACTTT
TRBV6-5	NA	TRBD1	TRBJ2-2	CASKLQGVTGELFF	TGTGCCAGCAAGTTACAGGGGGTCACCGGGGAGCTGTTTTTT
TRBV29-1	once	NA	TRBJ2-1	CSVEGGGASYNEQFF	TGCAGCGTTGAAGGAGGCGGAGCCTCCTACAATGAGCAGTTCTTC
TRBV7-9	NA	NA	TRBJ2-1	CASSFWGQGRNEQFF	TGTGCCAGCAGCTTCTGGGGGCAGGGGCGGAATGAGCAGTTCTTC
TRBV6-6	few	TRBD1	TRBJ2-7	CASSSPGQGHLEQYF	TGTGCCAGCAGTTCCCCGGGACAGGGACATCTGGAGCAGTACTTC
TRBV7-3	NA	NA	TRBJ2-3	CASSSPSGTHTDTQYF	TGTGCCAGCAGCTCCCCTTCGGGAACACACACAGATACGCAGTATTTT
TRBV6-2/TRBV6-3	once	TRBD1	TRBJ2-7	CASSRPGQGLREQYF	TGTGCCAGCAGTCGGCCGGGACAGGGACTCAGGGAGCAGTACTTC